The 23 T cell receptor beta chains below come from one sample, sequenced in a study of blood T cell repertoires in COVID-19. TCRdb's table, derived via immunoSEQ multiplex PCR, lists solely in-frame clones and lacks some. The repertoire holds some 120,000 clones, with 80% to 90% as singletons. Sequences were obtained from peripheral blood. These receptors were collected from a woman in her fifties or sixties with acute or convalescent COVID-19.

This chain connects TRBV19 to TRBJ1-1; 7 nucleotides align to TRBD1. This CDR3 spans 14 amino acids. Germline loops: CDR1 LNHDA, CDR2 SQIVND (reference sequence). After removal of 3 bases from V and 6 bases from J, the junction contained 7 bases not matched to a gene. DNA for the CDR3: TGTGCCAGTAGTATCCGAAGACAGGGACCTGAAGCTTTCTTT. The encoded protein is CASSIRRQGPEAFF. Full variable domain (rest looked up from reference TRBV19 and TRBJ1-1): DGGITQSPKYLFRKEGQNVTLSCEQNLNHDAMYWYRQDPGQGLRLIYYSQIVNDFQKGDIAEGYSVSREKKESFPLTVTSAQKNPTAFYLCASSIRRQGPEAFFGQGTRLTVV.

V and J are TRBV6-5 and TRBJ2-5; D perhaps matches TRBD1 (5 bases). CDR3 length equals 14 residues. CDR1 is MNHEY, CDR2 SVGAGI, per germline. V was shortened by 8 bases and J by 7 bases, with 20 bases between the two germline ends. The CDR3: CASDSPGSPGTQYF. The DNA of the CDR3 is TGTGCCAGCGATTCCCCAGGGTCCCCAGGGACCCAGTACTTC.

CDR3 sequence: CASSLEASGSNEQYV. CDR3 DNA sequence: TGCGCCAGCAGCTTGGAAGCTAGCGGGAGTAATGAGCAGTACGTC. The chain has TRBV5-1 and TRBJ2-7, with 10 bases aligning to TRBD2. This CDR3 has 15 residues. V lost 0 bases and J lost 7; bases outside the gene matches: 7. Looked up from germline, CDR1 is SGHRS and CDR2 is YFSETQ.

The V gene is TRBV30, the J gene TRBJ1-2; D is ambiguous. Trimming stripped 3 bases from V and 9 bases from J, with 11 bases between. The CDR3 loop spans 11 amino acids. In germline, CDR1 is GTSNPN, CDR2 SVGIG (reference sequence). CDR3 protein: CAWSHVSSYTF. The CDR3 DNA follows: TGTGCCTGGAGCCACGTCAGTAGCTACACCTTC. The variable domain in full, with the rest retrieved from reference TRBV30 and TRBJ1-2, is SQTIHQWPATLVQPVGSPLSLECTVEGTSNPNLYWYRQAAGRGLQLLFYSVGIGQISSEVPQNLSASRPQDRQFILSSKKLLLSDSGFYLCAWSHVSSYTFGSGTRLTVV.

This sequence joins TRBV18 and TRBJ2-1; the match to TRBD1 covers 7 bases. Germline lookup yields CDR1 KGHSH and CDR2 LQKENI. The V gene end was trimmed by 1 base and the J gene end by 8 bases; junction bases not matched to a gene: 8. This CDR3 comprises 15 residues. CDR3 bases: TGTGCCAGCTCACCACTCCCCGACAGGGTTGATGAGCAGTTCTTC. Translating it yields CASSPLPDRVDEQFF. Together with reference TRBV18 and TRBJ2-1, the CDR3 gives the full variable domain: NAGVMQNPRHLVRRRGQEARLRCSPMKGHSHVYWYRQLPEEGLKFMVYLQKENIIDESGMPKERFSAEFPKEGPSILRIQQVVRGDSAAYFCASSPLPDRVDEQFFGPGTRLTVL.

The chain uses TRBV15 and TRBJ2-1; maybe TRBD2 (5 bases). The germline gives CDR1 LNHNV, CDR2 YYDKDF (reference sequence). Trimming stripped 3 bases from V and 6 bases from J, with 24 bases between. This CDR3 has 18 residues. The CDR3, as DNA: TGTGCCACCAGCAGTGACCTCTCCAGGAGGCTACACTCCAATGAGCAGTTCTTC. Translated, it gives CATSSDLSRRLHSNEQFF. The full variable domain, completed using reference TRBV15 and TRBJ2-1, is DAMVIQNPRYQVTQFGKPVTLSCSQTLNHNVMYWYQQKSSQAPKLLFHYYDKDFNNEADTPDNFQSRRPNTSFCFLDIRSPGLGDTAMYLCATSSDLSRRLHSNEQFFGPGTRLTVL.

The chain recombines TRBV6-5 with TRBJ2-7; 10 bases agree with TRBD1. CDR1 is MNHEY, CDR2 SVGAGI, per germline. Trimming removed 8 bases from V and 0 bases from J; junction bases left unmatched: 7. The CDR3 runs 15 residues. CDR3 region: CASGGQGLSSYEQYF. CDR3 DNA: TGTGCCAGCGGGGGACAGGGGCTCAGCTCCTACGAGCAGTACTTC.

This clone was recorded a few times. The rearrangement links TRBV28 to TRBJ1-1, with 7 positions matching TRBD1. This CDR3 is built from 15 residues. Trimming at V came to 3 bases and at J to 3 bases, leaving 7 bases not matched to a gene. CDR1 MDHEN and CDR2 SYDVKM come from the germline V gene. The CDR3 DNA reads as TGTGCCAGCAGTTTTAGGGGGCCGGGGGACACTGAAGCTTTCTTT. It codes for CASSFRGPGDTEAFF.

The V and J genes are TRBV2 and TRBJ1-2; 9 bases are a match to TRBD1. The ends lost 3 bases at V and 7 bases at J; junction bases unmatched: 6. Germline assignment: CDR1 SNHLY and CDR2 FYNNEI. The CDR3 totals 14 residues. CDR3 amino acids: CASSEGRDRAGYTF. For the CDR3, the DNA is TGTGCCAGCAGTGAGGGCAGGGACAGGGCTGGCTACACCTTC.

The chain couples TRBV9 to TRBJ2-5; 8 nucleotides align to TRBD2. V trimming: 0 bases; J trimming: 2 bases; junction bases outside the gene matches: 6. The germline V gene encodes CDR1 SGDLS and CDR2 YYNGEE. The CDR3 is 16 residues long. CDR3 coding DNA: TGTGCCAGCAGCGTAGCTCCAGCGGGAGTACAAGAGACCCAGTACTTC. It yields the protein CASSVAPAGVQETQYF.

The chain joins TRBV29-1 to TRBJ1-4, with D possibly TRBD1 on 5 matching bases. The CDR3 extends over 14 amino acids. CDR1 is SQVTM and CDR2 is ANQGSEA in the germline V gene. Trimming stripped 1 base from V and 6 bases from J, with 12 bases between. DNA for the CDR3: TGCAGCGTTGAAGGCTCGCAGGGATATGAAAAACTGTTTTTT. This gives the protein CSVEGSQGYEKLFF. The full variable domain, rest sourced from reference TRBV29-1 and TRBJ1-4, is SAVISQKPSRDICQRGTSLTIQCQVDSQVTMMFWYRQQPGQSLTLIATANQGSEATYESGFVIDKFPISRPNLTFSTLTVSNMSPEDSSIYLCSVEGSQGYEKLFFGSGTQLSVL.

CDR3 coding DNA: TGTGCCAGCAGCGTAGCCCCAGACGCAATACAGGACTATGGCTACACCTTC. It specifies CASSVAPDAIQDYGYTF. The genes are TRBV9 and TRBJ1-2, with D tentatively TRBD1 (5 bases). Trimming left V 0 bases short and J 3 bases short, with 18 bases between. Germline CDR1 SGDLS, CDR2 YYNGEE. The CDR3 runs to 17 residues.

V and J are TRBV11-3 and TRBJ2-1; D not certain. The CDR3 totals 13 residues. The V end lost 11 bases, the J end lost 10 bases, and 21 bases lay between the germline ends. Germline CDR1 and CDR2: SGHNT and YENEEA. The CDR3 loop reads CAAARSVSKEQFF. The CDR3 coding sequence is TGTGCCGCGGCGCGAAGTGTCTCGAAAGAGCAGTTCTTC.

The count of this clone is one. This sequence joins TRBV7-2 and TRBJ1-2; D remains ambiguous. V was shortened by 3 bases and J by 3 bases, with 11 bases between the two germline ends. Germline loops: CDR1 SGHTA, CDR2 FQGNSA. This CDR3 is built from 14 residues. CDR3 sequence reads: CASSFLGSDYGYTF. The CDR3 DNA reads TGTGCCAGCAGCTTCCTAGGATCGGACTATGGCTACACCTTC. The full variable domain, its missing parts supplied by reference TRBV7-2 and TRBJ1-2, is GAGVSQSPSNKVTEKGKDVELRCDPISGHTALYWYRQSLGQGLEFLIYFQGNSAPDKSGLPSDRFSAERTGGSVSTLTIQRTQQEDSAVYLCASSFLGSDYGYTFGSGTRLTVV.

V and J are TRBV11-3 and TRBJ1-4, with 11 nucleotides matching TRBD1. Germline CDR1 and CDR2: SGHNT and YENEEA. V gave up 5 bases and J gave up 8 bases; unmatched junction bases: 4. The CDR3 spans 14 residues. As DNA, the CDR3 is TGTGCCAGCAGCATGGGGACAGGGGGAGAAAAACTGTTTTTT. Its protein is CASSMGTGGEKLFF.

The rearrangement uses TRBV7-2 and TRBJ2-2; 12 bases align to TRBD2. Trimming cost V 8 bases and J 6 bases; bases outside gene matches: 10. Germline V CDR1 and CDR2: SGHTA, FQGNSA. There are 16 residues in the CDR3. CDR3 sequence reads: CASEGYLAGGSGELFF. DNA of the CDR3: TGTGCCAGCGAGGGATATCTAGCGGGAGGGTCCGGGGAGCTGTTTTTT.

This clone was found once. The rearrangement uses TRBV6-5 and TRBJ2-3; the D gene is possibly TRBD1 (5 bases). From germline, CDR1 is MNHEY and CDR2 SVGAGI. This CDR3 has 12 amino acids. Trimming shortened V by 6 bases and J by 4 bases, and 8 bases separated the two germline ends. CDR3 in DNA: TGTGCCAGCAGGTGGGGCGCAGATACGCAGTATTTT. This sequence encodes CASRWGADTQYF.

V is TRBV29-1 and J is TRBJ1-2; D call uncertain. The CDR3 runs 12 residues. CDR1 SQVTM and CDR2 ANQGSEA come from the germline V gene. Trimming removed 3 bases from V and 7 bases from J, with 12 bases in between. CDR3 DNA sequence: TGCAGCGTTGAGTCAGTCTCGTCTGGCTACACCTTC. Translation gives CSVESVSSGYTF.

The V call is TRBV4-2, the J call TRBJ1-2, with no clear D. This CDR3 region has 16 residues. Germline CDR1 and CDR2: LGHNA and YNFKEQ. V shed 0 bases and J shed 3 bases, with 14 bases lying between them. CDR3 protein: CASSQDGVGTHYGYTF. CDR3 DNA: TGTGCCAGCAGCCAAGATGGTGTTGGCACCCACTATGGCTACACCTTC.

The chain's CDR3 is CSAIELSTDTQYF. Here the CDR3 DNA reads TGCAGTGCTATTGAACTTTCGACAGATACGCAGTATTTT. J is TRBJ2-3 and V is TRBV20-1; no reliable D call. The germline V and J ends were trimmed by 4 bases and 3 bases, with 11 bases remaining between them. Germline assignment: CDR1 DFQATT and CDR2 SNEGSKA (reference sequence). The CDR3 has 13 amino acids.

This clone was counted a single time. The gene calls are TRBV6-5 and TRBJ1-2; D is unresolved. CDR1 is MNHEY and CDR2 is SVGAGI in the germline V gene. The CDR3 has 13 residues. V was shortened by 5 bases and J by 4 bases, with 11 bases between the two germline ends. The CDR3 DNA is TGTGCCAGCAGTCACGGGGAACGCTATGGCTACACCTTC. Translated, it gives CASSHGERYGYTF.

J is TRBJ1-6 and V is TRBV11-3; unclear D gene. Germline CDR1 reads SGHNT; CDR2 reads YENEEA. V lost 2 bases and J 13 bases, leaving 15 bases between the germline ends. The CDR3 is 14 residues long. Here the CDR3 DNA reads TGTGCCAGCAGCTTATACAGCCTGAAGACGCCCCTCCACTTT. It specifies CASSLYSLKTPLHF.

This clone was counted once. The rearrangement uses TRBV2 and TRBJ2-1; the D gene is possibly TRBD2 (5 bases). V dropped 8 bases and J dropped 4 bases, with 9 bases sitting between them. The length of the CDR3 is 12 residues. Germline values: CDR1 SNHLY, CDR2 FYNNEI. The CDR3 DNA sequence: TGTGCCAGCGGGAGTGGATACAATGAGCAGTTCTTC. Residues: CASGSGYNEQFF.